Listed below are T cell receptor beta chains from one sample, sequenced in a study of shared clonotypes between healthy human individuals. The table came from immunoSEQ multiplex PCR; TCRdb's copy has only in-frame clones and leaves some out. Of about 2.3 million clones in the sample, about 92% were seen once. Specimen: naive CD4+ T cells from PBMCs. The receptors were sampled from a man between 18 and 35 years old in good health. Some clones in this sample may be carry-over from other donors' samples. Both conserved end residues are part of each CDR3. The D gene is left open where the match is weak. A row's size may be missing; if present it is once, few, many or a size class.

j_call clone_size v_call d_call cdr3_length cdr3_nt cdr3_aa
TRBJ2-1 NA TRBV25-1 TRBD2 16 TGTGCCAGCAGTGAATTTCGACTAGCGGGACACAATGAGCAGTTCTTC CASSEFRLAGHNEQFF
TRBJ2-7 NA TRBV28 TRBD2 15 TGTGCCAGCAGTTTAAGGCTAGCGGGAATGTACGAGCAGTACTTC CASSLRLAGMYEQYF
TRBJ1-1 NA TRBV14 NA 14 TGTGCCAGCAGCCAAGTGCCTATGAACACTGAAGCTTTCTTT CASSQVPMNTEAFF
TRBJ1-2 once TRBV11-2 NA 13 TGTGCCAGCAGCCCGGACATTAACTATGGCTACACCTTC CASSPDINYGYTF
TRBJ2-5 NA TRBV19 NA 11 TGTGCCAGCGGGCATTCGGAGACCCAGTACTTC CASGHSETQYF
TRBJ1-5 NA TRBV18 NA 13 TGTGCCAGCTCACCAACCCAGGATCAGCCCCAGCATTTT CASSPTQDQPQHF
TRBJ2-3 NA TRBV5-1 TRBD1 18 TGCGCCAGCAGCTTGGGAATAGTGGCCAGGGGGCTGCAAGATACGCAGTATTTT CASSLGIVARGLQDTQYF
TRBJ2-5 NA TRBV9 NA 15 TGTGCCAGCAGCGTAGAGGCACGGGCGGTGGAGACCCAGTACTTC CASSVEARAVETQYF
TRBJ2-7 NA TRBV18 NA 15 TGTGCCAGCTCACTTACTGGGACAATCTCCTACGAGCAGTACTTC CASSLTGTISYEQYF
TRBJ2-3 once TRBV28 NA 16 TGTGCCAGCAGTTCCCCGTCGGGGGACTTCACAGATACGCAGTATTTT CASSSPSGDFTDTQYF
TRBJ2-2 NA TRBV25-1 NA 13 TGTGCCAGCAGTGAATTGGGGGACGGGGAGCTGTTTTTT CASSELGDGELFF
TRBJ2-7 NA TRBV5-6 TRBD1 14 TGTGCCAGCACCGATGCAGGGGGAGTCAACGAGCAGTACTTC CASTDAGGVNEQYF
TRBJ2-5 NA TRBV14 TRBD1 17 TGTGCCAGCAGCCAAGATGCCCTTAGGACAGGGGAAGAGACCCAGTACTTC CASSQDALRTGEETQYF
TRBJ2-6 NA TRBV25-1 TRBD1 18 TGTGCCAGCGGATCCGGGACAGCCAACAGGGCTGGGGCCAACGTCCTGACTTTC CASGSGTANRAGANVLTF
TRBJ2-1 NA TRBV2 NA 14 TGTGCCAGCAGTGAGGCACCGGGACTTCAAATTGGGTTCTTC CASSEAPGLQIGFF
TRBJ1-2 NA TRBV9 NA 15 TGTGCCAGCAGCGTAGGGGCAGGGAACCCATTTGGCTACACCTTC CASSVGAGNPFGYTF
TRBJ2-7 NA TRBV7-3 TRBD1 16 TGTGCCAGCAGCTCCGGATCCGGGACAGGGATCTACGAGCAGTACTTC CASSSGSGTGIYEQYF
TRBJ1-6 NA TRBV2 NA 14 TGTGCCAGCAGTGAGTTAGCCCGAGGGTCACCCCTCCACTTT CASSELARGSPLHF
TRBJ1-1 once TRBV6-5 TRBD1 12 TGTGCCAGCAGATTCGGGACAGGTGAAGCTTTCTTT CASRFGTGEAFF
TRBJ2-6 NA TRBV19 NA 17 TGTGCCAGTAGTTTGGAGGACAGATTCTCTGGGGCCAACGTCCTGACTTTC CASSLEDRFSGANVLTF
TRBJ2-7 NA TRBV29-1 NA 13 TGCAGCGTTGACCGAATTGAGGGGCGGGAGCAGTACTTC CSVDRIEGREQYF
TRBJ2-2 once TRBV9 NA 14 TGTGCCAGCAGCGTGGGAACGAACACCGGGGAGCTGTTTTTT CASSVGTNTGELFF
TRBJ2-1 NA TRBV12-5 TRBD2 15 TGTGCTAGTTCGGTTGCTAGCGGAGACTACAATGAGCAGTTCTTC CASSVASGDYNEQFF
TRBJ2-3 NA TRBV7-9 NA 16 TGTGCCAGCAGCTCTCAGGGTACGGTTGGGACAGATACGCAGTATTTT CASSSQGTVGTDTQYF
TRBJ1-3 NA TRBV6-5 NA 16 TGTGCCAGCAGTTACTCGGTCAGGGGTACTGGAGGCACCATATATTTT CASSYSVRGTGGTIYF
TRBJ1-2 NA TRBV18 NA 12 TGTGCCAGCTCACCAGTCCAATGGGGCTACACCTTC CASSPVQWGYTF
TRBJ1-2 NA TRBV11-2 TRBD1 14 TGTGCCAGCAGCCCAAGAGGGGGCAACTATGGCTACACCTTC CASSPRGGNYGYTF
TRBJ2-2 NA TRBV7-2 NA 16 TGTGCCAGCAGCTTATCAGGATATTCTAACACCGGGGAGCTGTTTTTT CASSLSGYSNTGELFF
TRBJ2-3 NA TRBV4-1 TRBD2 19 TGCGCCAGCAGCCGGCAAGGGACTAGCGGGAGCCTAAGCACAGATACGCAGTATTTT CASSRQGTSGSLSTDTQYF
TRBJ2-6 NA TRBV30 NA 17 TGTGCCTGGAGGACTAAGGGCACCACATCTGGGGCCAACGTCCTGACTTTC CAWRTKGTTSGANVLTF
TRBJ2-7 NA TRBV28 TRBD2 19 TGTGCCAGCAGTTTGTCCTCACTAGCGGGAAAGGTTCGATCCTACGAGCAGTACTTC CASSLSSLAGKVRSYEQYF
TRBJ2-5 once TRBV7-3 TRBD2 16 TGTGCCAGCAGCTTGCGGACTAGCGGGAGCGTGGAGACCCAGTACTTC CASSLRTSGSVETQYF
TRBJ2-1 NA TRBV14 NA 15 TGTGCCAGCAGCCGGTACCGGGCGGGATCCAATGAGCAGTTCTTC CASSRYRAGSNEQFF
TRBJ1-4 NA TRBV5-5 NA 13 TGTGCCAGCAGTACGGTAACTAATGAAAAACTGTTTTTT CASSTVTNEKLFF
TRBJ2-3 NA TRBV29-1 NA 14 TGCAGCGTTGCAGGGGAGTTGGGCGCAGATACGCAGTATTTT CSVAGELGADTQYF
TRBJ1-2 NA TRBV5-1 NA 14 TGCGCCAGCAGCTTGAGGGGCTTCGGCTATGGCTACACCTTC CASSLRGFGYGYTF
TRBJ1-2 once TRBV5-1 NA 13 TGCGCCAGCAGCTTCCGGGGCGACTATGGCTACACCTTC CASSFRGDYGYTF
TRBJ1-2 NA TRBV18 NA 12 TGTGCCAGCGCTACAGAAAACTATGGCTACACCTTC CASATENYGYTF
TRBJ2-1 NA TRBV4-2 NA 16 TGTGCCAGCAGCCCGGGGACTGCTGGGGTCAACAATGAGCAGTTCTTC CASSPGTAGVNNEQFF
TRBJ1-2 NA TRBV6-1 NA 13 NA CASSEVAGGSCTF
TRBJ2-1 NA TRBV11-2 NA 15 TGTGCCAGCAGCTTAAGACGGGACGGGGGCCATGAGCAGTTCTTC CASSLRRDGGHEQFF
TRBJ2-3 NA TRBV27 NA 14 TGTGCCAGCAGTTCAACCCAGGGCACAGATACGCAGTATTTT CASSSTQGTDTQYF
TRBJ2-1 once TRBV28 TRBD2 16 TGTGCCAGCAGCGGATTTCTAGCGGGAGGGTACAATGAGCAGTTCTTC CASSGFLAGGYNEQFF
TRBJ2-3 NA TRBV5-4 TRBD2 16 TGTGCCAGCAGCTTGAGCCTAGCGGGAGGAACAGATACGCAGTATTTT CASSLSLAGGTDTQYF
TRBJ2-7 NA TRBV7-2 NA 13 TGTGCCAGCAGCTTAGTCCGCAGGCGCGAGCAGTACTTC CASSLVRRREQYF
TRBJ2-5 NA TRBV7-8 TRBD2 17 TGTGCCAGCAGCTTAGGAGTCTCGCGGGAGGGCACAGAGACCCAGTACTTC CASSLGVSREGTETQYF
TRBJ1-4 NA TRBV30 NA 16 TGTGCCTGGAGGCAGTATAGAGGGGGGGGGTATGAAAAACTGTTTTTT CAWRQYRGGGYEKLFF
TRBJ2-7 NA TRBV6-1 TRBD2 15 TGTGCCAGCAGACACCCCCGGGAGGGGGGCTACGAGCAGTACTTC CASRHPREGGYEQYF
TRBJ2-1 once TRBV4-1 TRBD2 18 TGCGCCAGCAGCCTCGTGGGGCGCGTGACTAGCGGAGGAAATGAGCAGTTCTTC CASSLVGRVTSGGNEQFF
TRBJ2-5 NA TRBV18 TRBD1 17 TGTGCCAGCTCACCTTTCACAGGGGGGCGCCCTGGGGAGACCCAGTACTTC CASSPFTGGRPGETQYF
TRBJ1-1 NA TRBV30 NA 11 TGTGCCTGGAGTCCCTACACTGAAGCTTTCTTT CAWSPYTEAFF
TRBJ2-1 NA TRBV10-1 NA 13 TGCGCCAGCAGTGCTAGCTCCTACAATGAGCAGTTCTTC CASSASSYNEQFF